Listed below are T cell receptor beta chains from one sample, sequenced in a study of T cell changes during pregnancy in multiple sclerosis. Some clones are missing from TCRdb's copy, which holds only in-frame ones; the method was immunoSEQ multiplex PCR. The profile shows tens of thousands of clones, roughly nine tenths of them singletons. The input for sequencing was CD4+ T cells from peripheral blood mononuclear cells, taken before pregnancy. The receptors shown here come from a female donor with multiple sclerosis, enrolled in a pregnancy study. CDR3s include the opening cysteine and the closing phenylalanine or tryptophan. D genes are given only for firm matches. Expanded clones get a size class; other rows say once, few or many, or leave the size out.

d_call	v_call	j_call	clone_size	cdr3_aa	cdr3_nt
-	TRBV30	TRBJ1-5	few	CAWSLLGTRNQPQHF	TGTGCCTGGAGCCTCTTGGGGACAAGAAATCAGCCCCAGCATTTT
TRBD2	TRBV7-3	TRBJ2-1	-	CASSLLAGGFYEQFF	TGTGCCAGCAGCTTACTAGCGGGAGGGTTCTATGAGCAGTTCTTC
TRBD2	TRBV19	TRBJ2-7	once	CASSKRGVDEQYF	TGTGCCAGTAGTAAGCGGGGGGTGGACGAGCAGTACTTC
-	TRBV2	TRBJ2-7	-	CASSGTGDRLYEQYF	TGTGCCAGCAGTGGAACGGGGGACAGACTCTACGAGCAGTACTTC
-	TRBV30	TRBJ1-1	-	CAWDFLNTEAFF	TGTGCCTGGGACTTCCTGAACACTGAAGCTTTCTTT
TRBD2	TRBV7-9	TRBJ2-3	-	CASSLERGPRTQYF	TGTGCCAGCAGCTTAGAGCGGGGCCCCCGAACGCAGTATTTT
TRBD2	TRBV13	TRBJ2-7	-	CASSFNPLAGVTSSYEQYF	TGTGCCAGCAGCTTCAATCCGCTAGCGGGAGTCACCTCCTCCTACGAGCAGTACTTC
TRBD1	TRBV27	TRBJ2-7	-	CASSPRGTVAYEQYF	TGTGCCAGCAGTCCCAGGGGGACAGTAGCCTACGAGCAGTACTTC
-	TRBV5-1	TRBJ2-7	-	CASSVGGLLDEQYF	TGCGCCAGCAGCGTCGGGGGGCTGCTCGACGAGCAGTACTTC
TRBD1	TRBV19	TRBJ1-6	-	CASRGTGGGNSPLHF	TGTGCCAGTAGAGGTACAGGGGGTGGAAATTCACCCCTCCACTTT
-	TRBV7-3	TRBJ1-1	-	CASSLDRGRTEAFF	TGTGCCAGCAGCTTAGACCGGGGGAGGACTGAAGCTTTCTTT
-	TRBV6-5	TRBJ1-2	-	CASSSTLGYTF	TGTGCCAGCAGTTCGACACTTGGCTACACCTTC
TRBD1	TRBV6-1	TRBJ1-4	-	CASVRTGATNEKLFF	TGTGCCAGCGTCAGGACAGGGGCCACTAATGAAAAACTGTTTTTT
-	TRBV18	TRBJ1-5	-	CASSPGQGAPQHF	TGTGCCAGCTCTCCGGGACAAGGGGCGCCCCAGCATTTT
-	TRBV6-1	TRBJ1-1	-	CASNAGPNTEAFF	TGTGCCAGCAACGCAGGGCCGAACACTGAAGCTTTCTTT
-	TRBV18	TRBJ2-3	-	CASSPPQGRDTQYF	TGTGCCAGCTCACCACCGCAGGGGCGGGATACGCAGTATTTT
TRBD1	TRBV2	TRBJ2-5	-	CASRQDRGQRETQYF	TGTGCCAGCAGGCAGGACAGGGGGCAAAGGGAGACCCAGTACTTC
TRBD2	TRBV7-3	TRBJ2-2	once	CASSLLPSGSVSTGELFF	TGTGCCAGCAGCTTACTCCCTAGCGGGAGCGTATCCACCGGGGAGCTGTTTTTT
-	TRBV7-2	TRBJ1-5	-	CASSSSGRGEQPQHF	TGTGCCAGCAGCTCATCGGGTAGGGGTGAACAGCCCCAGCATTTT
-	TRBV7-3	TRBJ2-7	-	CASRHLGGSGYEQYF	TGTGCCAGCAGACACCTCGGAGGATCAGGCTACGAGCAGTACTTC
TRBD1	TRBV18	TRBJ1-6	once	CASSPRPDRDHSPLHF	TGTGCCAGCTCCCCCAGGCCGGACAGGGACCATTCACCCCTCCACTTT
-	TRBV9	TRBJ1-3	-	CASSVGGTRGNTIYF	TGTGCCAGCAGCGTAGGCGGGACGCGTGGAAACACCATATATTTT
TRBD2	TRBV7-3	TRBJ2-1	-	CASSLRGGAGNEQFF	TGTGCCAGCAGCTTACGCGGGGGGGCCGGCAATGAGCAGTTCTTC
TRBD2	TRBV7-2	TRBJ2-3	once	CASSGRTSGTDTQYF	TGTGCCAGCAGCGGACGGACTAGCGGCACAGATACGCAGTATTTT
TRBD1	TRBV29-1	TRBJ1-1	-	CSAGRQGDTEAFF	TGCAGCGCCGGACGACAGGGGGACACTGAAGCTTTCTTT
-	TRBV19	TRBJ2-1	-	CASSNIYGDRNEQFF	TGTGCCAGTAGTAATATTTATGGAGACAGGAATGAGCAGTTCTTC
TRBD2	TRBV25-1	TRBJ2-1	-	CATNPERGGWNEQFF	TGTGCCACCAACCCGGAGCGGGGGGGGTGGAATGAGCAGTTCTTC
TRBD1	TRBV5-1	TRBJ2-1	-	CASSHDRGFYNEQFF	TGCGCCAGCAGCCACGACAGGGGTTTCTACAATGAGCAGTTCTTC
-	TRBV18	TRBJ1-1	-	CASSPPIQYTEAFF	TGTGCCAGCTCACCCCCAATACAGTACACTGAAGCTTTCTTT
TRBD1	TRBV18	TRBJ1-1	-	CASSPPTGDNAEAFF	TGTGCCAGCTCACCGCCCACAGGGGATAACGCTGAAGCTTTCTTT
TRBD1	TRBV28	TRBJ1-5	few	CASSRQGHQPQHF	TGTGCCAGCAGTCGACAGGGGCATCAGCCCCAGCATTTT
TRBD1	TRBV7-2	TRBJ2-1	-	CASSGQVSESNEQFF	TGTGCCAGCAGCGGACAGGTATCAGAGTCCAATGAGCAGTTCTTC
-	TRBV7-2	TRBJ1-3	-	CASSLRSGDGNTIYF	TGTGCCAGCAGCTTACGCTCAGGGGACGGAAACACCATATATTTT
TRBD1	TRBV14	TRBJ2-1	-	CASSQTRGTGWSEQFF	TGTGCCAGCAGCCAAACGCGTGGGACAGGCTGGTCTGAGCAGTTCTTC
-	TRBV19	TRBJ1-5	-	CASAGRTLSQPQHF	TGTGCCAGTGCCGGGAGGACGCTCAGTCAGCCCCAGCATTTT
-	TRBV28	TRBJ2-7	-	CASNPLDRNYEQYF	TGTGCCAGCAACCCGTTGGACAGAAACTACGAGCAGTACTTC
TRBD1	TRBV19	TRBJ2-7	-	CASSLRTGKVEQYF	TGTGCCAGTAGTCTCAGGACAGGGAAGGTCGAGCAGTACTTC
-	TRBV5-6	TRBJ1-1	-	CASSLDPHGNTEAFF	TGTGCCAGCAGCTTGGATCCTCACGGGAACACTGAAGCTTTCTTT
-	TRBV19	TRBJ2-1	once	CASSKRESSYNEQFF	TGTGCCAGTAGTAAGCGCGAGAGCTCCTACAATGAGCAGTTCTTC
-	TRBV19	TRBJ1-2	-	CASSIEEGTIYGYTF	TGTGCCAGTAGTATAGAGGAGGGGACGATCTATGGCTACACCTTC
-	TRBV27	TRBJ2-5	-	CASSWAVRETQYF	TGTGCCAGCAGTTGGGCCGTTAGGGAGACCCAGTACTTC
-	TRBV6-5	TRBJ1-1	-	CASSYKRGAGTEAFF	TGTGCCAGCAGTTACAAGAGGGGCGCGGGGACTGAAGCTTTCTTT
TRBD2	TRBV5-4	TRBJ2-1	once	CASSPGLAGGNEQFF	TGTGCCAGCAGCCCTGGACTAGCGGGGGGGAATGAGCAGTTCTTC
TRBD1	TRBV6-1	TRBJ2-7	-	CASMIRQGSFYEQYF	TGTGCCAGCATGATCAGACAGGGCAGTTTCTACGAGCAGTACTTC
-	TRBV11-2	TRBJ2-7	-	CASSLRQPYEQYF	TGTGCCAGCAGCTTAAGACAGCCCTACGAGCAGTACTTC
-	TRBV7-2	TRBJ2-7	-	CASSLALAIREQYF	TGTGCCAGCAGCTTAGCCCTAGCTATTAGGGAGCAGTACTTC
TRBD1	TRBV5-5	TRBJ1-2	-	CASSWDRLRAYGYTF	TGTGCCAGCAGCTGGGACAGGTTACGGGCCTATGGCTACACCTTC
TRBD2	TRBV5-1	TRBJ2-3	-	CASSRNSGGATDTQYF	TGCGCCAGCAGCCGCAATAGCGGGGGGGCAACAGATACGCAGTATTTT
-	TRBV6-5	TRBJ2-7	-	CASSYRGGLTYEQYF	TGTGCCAGCAGTTACCGCGGGGGCCTAACCTACGAGCAGTACTTC
-	TRBV2	TRBJ2-3	-	CASIRGNTDTQYF	TGTGCCAGCATAAGGGGTAACACAGATACGCAGTATTTT
TRBD1	TRBV7-9	TRBJ2-4	-	CASSLGTGTGENIQYF	TGTGCCAGCAGCTTAGGAACTGGGACAGGAGAAAACATTCAGTACTTC
-	TRBV18	TRBJ1-5	-	CASSREGGVSNQPQHF	TGTGCCAGCTCCCGGGAAGGGGGGGTGAGCAATCAGCCCCAGCATTTT
TRBD2	TRBV15	TRBJ2-3	-	CATSRDGGLAGAPDTDTQYF	TGTGCCACCAGCAGAGATGGAGGGCTAGCGGGGGCCCCTGACACAGATACGCAGTATTTT
-	TRBV5-1	TRBJ1-1	-	CASSLAGINTEAFF	TGCGCCAGCAGCTTGGCCGGGATAAACACTGAAGCTTTCTTT
-	TRBV2	TRBJ2-6	-	CASSEALEPHSGANVLTF	TGTGCCAGCAGTGAAGCGCTTGAGCCGCACTCTGGGGCCAACGTCCTGACTTTC
TRBD1	TRBV6-5	TRBJ1-1	few	CATGDSNTEAFF	TGTGCCACCGGGGACAGTAACACTGAAGCTTTCTTT